The 21 T cell receptor beta chains reported below all come from one sample, sequenced in a study of regulatory T cells in long-lasting Graves disease. Both iRepertoire HTBI primers and Arm-PCR of CDR3 regions were used to build the TCR beta libraries. In TCRdb, the multiplex PCR reads were re-called with MiXCR into one record per CDR3 protein. Among approximately 300,000 distinct CDR3 sequences listed, under 20% were seen once. Time point given: newly diagnosed GD, antithyroid drugs for less than 3 months. TCR sequences were obtained from RNA taken from PBMCs. Material: peripheral blood mononuclear cells (PBMCs), obtained at new diagnosis, from a patient treated with antithyroid drugs. These receptors were collected from a female donor with Graves disease.

At least ten counts were recorded for this clonotype. The J gene is TRBJ2-1, the V gene TRBV27; 10 bases fit TRBD2. Germline V gene lookup returns CDR1 MNHEY and CDR2 SMNVEV (reference sequence). The trim removed 2 bases at V and 5 bases at J, leaving 9 bases unmatched. This CDR3 has 17 amino acids. CDR3 loop: CASSLGRLAGAHNEQFF. CDR3 coding DNA: TGTGCCAGCAGTTTAGGCCGTCTAGCGGGAGCTCACAATGAGCAGTTCTTC.

This clonotype came up many times. The chain recombines TRBV5-1 with TRBJ1-6; possible D gene TRBD1, 5 bases. The germline V gene has CDR1 SGHRS and CDR2 YFSETQ. The germline V and J ends were trimmed by 5 bases and 7 bases, with 13 bases remaining between them. This CDR3 region has 14 residues. The CDR3, as DNA: TGCGCCAGCAGGCAGGGAAGGGACAATTCACCCCTCCACTTT. Protein product: CASRQGRDNSPLHF.

The sample holds a few counts of this clonotype. The genes are TRBV5-1 and TRBJ2-1; D uncertain. The CDR3 covers 13 residues. The germline gives CDR1 SGHRS, CDR2 YFSETQ. Trimming removed 0 bases from V and 3 bases from J, with 4 bases in between. In DNA, the CDR3 is TGCGCCAGCAGCTTGGACAACTACAATGAGCAGTTCTTC. It specifies CASSLDNYNEQFF.

The chain joins TRBV27 to TRBJ2-1, with 10 bases aligning to TRBD2. This CDR3 is 18 amino acids long. From germline, CDR1 is MNHEY and CDR2 SMNVEV (reference sequence). Trimming removed 10 bases from V and 1 base from J; junction bases left unmatched: 16. DNA of the CDR3: TGTGCCAACCTTAGCGGGAGGATGCGAAAAATATCCTACAATGAGCAGTTCTTC. Protein product: CANLSGRMRKISYNEQFF.

This clonotype was observed at least ten times. CDR3 residues: CASSEDRGLTTQYF. DNA for the CDR3: TGTGCCAGCAGTGAAGACAGGGGGCTGACCACGCAGTATTTT. The rearrangement links TRBV2 to TRBJ2-3, with 9 bases matching TRBD1. CDR3 length: 14 residues. V was clipped by 1 base and J by 9 bases; unmatched bases: 5. Germline loops: CDR1 SNHLY, CDR2 FYNNEI.

This clonotype was recorded at least ten times. The chain has TRBV7-9 and TRBJ2-3, with 8 bases identical to TRBD2. The germline gives CDR1 SEHNR, CDR2 FQNEAQ (reference sequence). This CDR3 has 17 residues. J was trimmed by 6 bases and V by 4 bases; bases with no gene match: 15. As DNA, the CDR3 is TGTGCCAGCAGCTCAAGTCGGAAGGTTAGCGGGATGGATACGCAGTATTTT. Amino acid sequence: CASSSSRKVSGMDTQYF.

At least ten counts were recorded for this clonotype. The chain combines TRBV9 with TRBJ1-3; the D gene is possibly TRBD1 (6 bases). V was cut by 0 bases and J by 4 bases, with 11 bases left in between. CDR1 and CDR2 from the germline V gene are SGDLS and YYNGEE. The CDR3 loop spans 15 amino acids. The CDR3 DNA is TGTGCCAGCAGCGTAGCAGGGGCACCAGGAAACACCATATATTTT. As protein: CASSVAGAPGNTIYF.

This clonotype was counted many times. This chain connects TRBV18 to TRBJ2-3; no firm D call. Trimming left V 5 bases short and J 6 bases short, with 12 bases between. Looked up from germline, CDR1 is KGHSH and CDR2 is LQKENI. The CDR3 has 13 amino acids. In DNA form, the CDR3 reads TGTGCCAGCTCAACGACACAACGGGATACGCAGTATTTT. This translates into CASSTTQRDTQYF.

The chain has TRBV5-1 and TRBJ2-2, with D uncertain. Germline CDR1 and CDR2: SGHRS and YFSETQ. This CDR3 has 14 residues. The ends were cut back, 3 bases at V and 3 bases at J, with 9 bases in the middle. The CDR3 DNA sequence: TGCGCCAGCAGCTCGGCGAAGTACACCGGGGAGCTGTTTTTT. It specifies CASSSAKYTGELFF.

A remark on this clonotype: This may be a read error: a much more frequent sequence differs by one nucleotide. The V and J genes are TRBV12-3 or TRBV12-4 and TRBJ2-7; maybe TRBD2 (5 bases). The CDR3 is 16 residues long. Trimming took 7 bases from V and 7 from J, leaving 26 bases between them. CDR3 region: CASISPEGEFRDEQYF. CDR3 sequence (DNA): TGTGCCAGCATATCTCCTGAGGGTGAGTTTCGTGATGAGCAGTACTTC.

This clonotype was counted at least ten times. The chain employs TRBV7-9 and TRBJ2-3; D unresolved. The ends were cut back, 1 base at V and 0 bases at J, with 8 bases in the middle. CDR3 size: 15 residues. The V gene's germline CDR1 is SEHNR and CDR2 FQNEAQ (reference sequence). The CDR3 loop is CASSLGSSSTDTQYF. The CDR3 DNA sequence: TGTGCCAGCAGCTTAGGGTCCAGTAGCACAGATACGCAGTATTTT.

This clonotype was counted ten times or more. The chain uses TRBV12-3 or TRBV12-4 and TRBJ2-7, with a weak D call TRBD2 (6 bases). The V and J ends lost 5 bases and 0 bases respectively, with 14 bases between them. The CDR3 spans 15 residues. The CDR3 nucleotides read TGTGCCAGCAGTCGACCTAGCGCCAGCTCCTACGAGCAGTACTTC. Translating it yields CASSRPSASSYEQYF.

This clonotype was picked up many times. The chain couples TRBV5-1 to TRBJ2-3, with TRBD2 matching 7 bases. This CDR3 has 16 amino acids. Germline lookup yields CDR1 SGHRS and CDR2 YFSETQ. The ends lost 2 bases at V and 2 bases at J; junction bases unmatched: 8. Written as DNA, the CDR3 is TGCGCCAGCAGCTTTGGGCTAGCGGTGAACACAGATACGCAGTATTTT. Translation: CASSFGLAVNTDTQYF.

This clonotype was observed a handful of times. A much larger clone is a single base away; this may be a read error. Given the absence of the conserved phenylalanine or tryptophan at the CDR3 end, a read error is likely. CDR3 bases: TGCAGTGCTAGAGATGGCAGCGGGACTCCGAACAATGAGCAGTTCTCC. Translated: CSARDGSGTPNNEQFS. The rearrangement uses TRBV20-1 and TRBJ2-5, with TRBD2 matching over 7 bases. With the DNA end fitting TRBJ2-1 better, the J assignment may be wrong. CDR1 and CDR2 from the germline V gene are DFQATT and SNEGSKA (reference sequence). The CDR3 is 16 residues long.

This clonotype appeared many times. The CDR3 DNA sequence: TGTGCCAGCAGTCCCCGGCCTTTAAGGGACAGGGGTGAAAAACTGTTTTTT. Its protein is CASSPRPLRDRGEKLFF. The rearrangement uses TRBV28 and TRBJ1-4; 10 nucleotides line up with TRBD1. J was trimmed by 7 bases and V by 5 bases; bases with no gene match: 13. CDR1 is MDHEN and CDR2 is SYDVKM in the germline V gene. This CDR3 region has 17 residues.

This rearrangement joins TRBV19 to TRBJ2-7; 12 positions match TRBD2. Germline V gives CDR1 LNHDA, CDR2 SQIVND (reference sequence). This CDR3 contains 15 residues. The V and J ends lost 6 bases and 5 bases, in that order; junction bases with no gene match: 8. The CDR3 DNA is TGTGCCAGTAGCCCCCTAGCGGGAGGGCCTGACGAGCAGTACTTC. Protein product: CASSPLAGGPDEQYF.

Many counts were recorded for this clonotype. As DNA, the CDR3 is TGTGCCTGGGGACAGAATGAGCAGTTCTTC. Encoded protein: CAWGQNEQFF. The genes are TRBV30 and TRBJ2-1; D is possibly TRBD1 (6 bases). Deletions cut 5 bases from V and 7 bases from J, with 6 bases between. CDR3 length: 10 residues. CDR1 GTSNPN and CDR2 SVGIG come from the germline V gene (reference sequence).

This clonotype is a singleton in its sample. This sequence is one base from a far larger clone and is likely a read error. J is TRBJ2-7 and V is TRBV11-2, with D unclear. Germline V gene lookup returns CDR1 SGHAT and CDR2 FQNNGV. The CDR3 covers 13 residues. V dropped 5 bases and J dropped 5 bases, with 13 bases sitting between them. In DNA, the CDR3 is TGTGCCAGCAGCCCAGACCCTAGGAACGAGCAGTACTTC. Amino acids: CASSPDPRNEQYF. Complete variable domain (other parts from reference TRBV11-2 and TRBJ2-7): EAGVAQSPRYKIIEKRQSVAFWCNPISGHATLYWYQQILGQGPKLLIQFQNNGVVDDSQLPKDRFSAERLKGVDSTLKIQPAKLEDSAVYLCASSPDPRNEQYFGPGTRLTVT.

This clonotype was counted at least ten times. The CDR3 coding sequence is TGTGCCAGCAGTTACCTCGGGTTGGGGGGGGCAAAGGCCTACGAGCAGTACTTC. This gives the protein CASSYLGLGGAKAYEQYF. This chain links TRBV6-2 or TRBV6-3 with TRBJ2-7; D perhaps matches TRBD2 (7 bases). V gave up 2 bases and J gave up 2 bases, with 22 bases separating them. Germline lookup yields CDR1 MNHEY and CDR2 SVGEGT. CDR3 length: 18 residues.

This clonotype was seen a few times. This rearrangement joins TRBV2 to TRBJ2-5; 10 nucleotides line up with TRBD1. V was pared by 8 bases and J by 5 bases, with 11 bases of the junction left unmatched. CDR3 length: 15 residues. The germline CDR1 and CDR2 sequences are SNHLY and FYNNEI. CDR3 DNA: TGTGCCAGCCCCATTGCGGGACAGGGGATTGAGACCCAGTACTTC. Protein: CASPIAGQGIETQYF.

The chain combines TRBV18 with TRBJ1-1, with D uncertain. Trimming took 3 bases from V and 4 from J, leaving 12 bases between them. The CDR3 runs 14 residues. CDR1 KGHSH and CDR2 LQKENI come from the germline V gene. CDR3 region: CASSPFADSTEAFF. The CDR3 nucleotides read TGTGCCAGCTCACCCTTCGCAGATTCCACTGAAGCTTTCTTT.